This TCR beta chain derives from a study of tumor-infiltrating lymphocytes in primary liver carcinoma. Overall study: The study obtained roughly 3.65 to 8 million productive TCRbeta reads per sample, similar across tissue types.

This CDR3 comprises 16 residues. Germline loops: CDR1 SGHVS, CDR2 FQNEAQ. Turning to this clonotype: One end of the junction does not line up with germline, which may come from a read error.

Unsorted bulk tissue of about 17-32 mg yielded co-extracted RNA and DNA. Whichever tumor sample was examined, it had over 80% viable tumor cells. Priming with a constant-region primer yielded TCR beta cDNA from 400 to 500 ng total RNA. Slightly modified ARM-PCR served as the procedure for the TCR beta libraries. These libraries came from three rounds of nested multiplex PCR. Investigators reported that the first two PCR rounds, at roughly 10 cycles each, used TRBV1-TRBV30 forward primers with a C-beta reverse primer. TCRdb re-called the multiplex PCR reads with MiXCR, one entry per CDR3 protein. The profile shows nearly 45,000 distinct CDR3 sequences, approximately 73% of them singletons.

This receptor was obtained from a man aged 40-50 years with primary liver carcinoma and hepatitis B virus infection. The V and J genes are TRBV7-8 and TRBJ2-7; either TRBD1 or TRBD2 may fit D (5 bases each). The sequenced material came from liver tumor tissue from sampling region 2. Subset described: tumor region T2, inferior pole. This chain's CDR3 is CANSSASTEGINEQYF. The CDR3 region has the DNA TGTGCCAACAGCTCCGCCTCGACAGAGGGCATCAACGAGCAGTACTTC.